The 31 T cell receptor beta chains below all came from one sample that was sequenced in a study of T cells after yellow fever vaccination. Each CDR3 protein is one row after TCRdb ran MiXCR on the 5' RACE reads. The table has around 180,000 distinct CDR3 sequences, about 6% seen once. Sequences were derived from CD4+ T cells sorted from PBMCs, sampled on the day of the first yellow fever vaccination. All receptors come from a man aged 18-30 years who received the YFV17D yellow fever vaccine.

This clonotype has ten or more counts. This chain uses TRBV7-9 with TRBJ1-4; 10 positions agree with TRBD1. V was pared by 4 bases and J by 6 bases, with 5 bases of the junction left unmatched. Looked up from germline, CDR1 is SEHNR and CDR2 is FQNEAQ (reference sequence). CDR3 length equals 15 residues. The CDR3 sequence is CASSSYGQGDEKLFF. Written as DNA, the CDR3 is TGTGCCAGCAGCTCTTACGGACAGGGGGATGAAAAACTGTTTTTT.

This clonotype was detected ten times or more. The chain recombines TRBV20-1 with TRBJ2-3; D not resolved. The germline V and J ends were trimmed by 7 bases and 4 bases, with 12 bases remaining between them. Per germline, CDR1 DFQATT and CDR2 SNEGSKA (reference sequence). The CDR3 is made up of 12 amino acids. CDR3 coding DNA: TGCAGTGTTCTACCGGGCCCAGATACGCAGTATTTT. Protein: CSVLPGPDTQYF.

This clonotype was observed a handful of times. The V call is TRBV15, the J call TRBJ1-5, with 11 bases lining up with TRBD1. Unmatched junction bases numbered 5, after V lost 5 bases and J lost 5 bases. There are 15 residues in the CDR3. Germline CDR1 LNHNV, CDR2 YYDKDF (reference sequence). The CDR3 sequence is CATSGTGGEHQPQHF. CDR3 nucleotide sequence: TGTGCCACCAGCGGGACAGGGGGGGAACATCAGCCCCAGCATTTT.

The chain has TRBV18 and TRBJ2-7; 10 bases are a match to TRBD1. Per germline, CDR1 KGHSH and CDR2 LQKENI. The J segment lost 5 bases and the V segment lost 6 bases, leaving 7 bases of the junction unmatched. The CDR3 is 14 amino acids. CDR3: CASSPGQGGHEQYV. The DNA of the CDR3 is TGTGCCAGCTCCCCTGGACAGGGGGGGCACGAGCAGTACGTC.

This clonotype was seen ten or more times. V gene TRBV10-3 combines with J gene TRBJ2-3; D might be TRBD2 (5 bases). The CDR3 is 12 amino acids. Trimming left V 10 bases short and J 6 bases short, with 14 bases between. Germline-derived CDR1 and CDR2 are ENHRY and SYGVKD. The CDR3 is CATQRTGDTQYF. In nucleotides, the CDR3 is TGTGCCACTCAGAGGACGGGGGATACGCAGTATTTT.

This clonotype was recorded at least ten times. The genes are TRBV28 and TRBJ1-5, with unresolved D. The CDR3 has 11 amino acids. With 2 bases removed from V and 6 bases from J, the gap between germline ends came to 2 bases. Germline values: CDR1 MDHEN, CDR2 SYDVKM. The CDR3 loop is CASSLGQPQHF. The DNA of the CDR3 is TGTGCCAGCAGTTTAGGTCAGCCCCAGCATTTT.

This clonotype was recorded many times. This rearrangement joins TRBV7-2 to TRBJ2-3; D not certain. Germline V gene lookup returns CDR1 SGHTA and CDR2 FQGNSA. The CDR3 is 12 amino acids. Trimming left V 3 bases short and J 4 bases short, with 5 bases between. In DNA, the CDR3 is TGTGCCAGCAGCTTTGTCCCAGATACGCAGTATTTT. Translated: CASSFVPDTQYF.

This chain connects TRBV3-1 to TRBJ2-6; unclear D gene. Germline V CDR1 and CDR2: LGHDT, YNNKEL (reference sequence). This CDR3 has 15 amino acids. Trimming removed 1 base at V and 0 bases at J, with 4 bases between. The CDR3 DNA is TGTGCCAGCAGCCAAGCTAGCTCTGGGGCCAACGTCCTGACTTTC. Residues: CASSQASSGANVLTF.

This clonotype turned up a few times. This chain connects TRBV20-1 to TRBJ1-2; 7 bases agree with TRBD1. Germline V lookup: CDR1 DFQATT, CDR2 SNEGSKA (reference sequence). The CDR3 covers 15 residues. V lost 1 base and J lost 0; bases outside the gene matches: 5. The CDR3 bases are TGCAGTGCTAGAGCCCCCGACAGGGCTAACTATGGCTACACCTTC. It translates to CSARAPDRANYGYTF.

In this sample, this clonotype turned up many times. The V and J genes are TRBV5-1 and TRBJ2-7, with 8 positions matching TRBD2. V shed 4 bases and J 3 bases; nucleotides not matched to a gene: 9. Per germline, CDR1 SGHRS and CDR2 YFSETQ. This CDR3 is built from 15 residues. CDR3 amino acids: CASSILTSVDYEQYF. CDR3 coding DNA: TGCGCCAGCAGCATATTGACTAGCGTCGACTACGAGCAGTACTTC.

This sequence joins TRBV5-6 and TRBJ2-2; 7 nucleotides align to TRBD1. Trimming at V came to 1 base and at J to 6 bases, leaving 3 bases not matched to a gene. This CDR3 contains 14 residues. The germline gives CDR1 SGHDT, CDR2 YYEEEE. CDR3 loop: CASSLIGGPGELFF. The DNA for the CDR3 is TGTGCCAGCAGCTTGATAGGGGGCCCCGGGGAGCTGTTTTTT.

This clonotype showed up many times. The chain employs TRBV7-2 and TRBJ2-5, with D tentatively TRBD2 (6 bases). The CDR3 spans 16 residues. Germline V gene sequence: CDR1 SGHTA, CDR2 FQGNSA. V was trimmed by 3 bases and J by 1 base, leaving 15 bases between them. The CDR3 protein is CASSFGLAIRQETQYF. DNA for the CDR3: TGTGCCAGCAGCTTCGGGCTAGCGATACGCCAAGAGACCCAGTACTTC.

Worth noting for this clonotype: Since a much larger clone is just one base distant, this may be a read error. The rearrangement uses TRBV12-3 or TRBV12-4 and TRBJ2-1; D ambiguous. V was pared by 5 bases and J by 9 bases, with 17 bases between. CDR3 length equals 14 residues. CDR3 residues: CASSIGGGSLEQFF. CDR3 nucleotides: TGTGCCAGCAGTATTGGCGGTGGGTCTCTTGAGCAGTTCTTC.

This clonotype was recorded a few times. The V and J genes are TRBV6-1 and TRBJ1-4, with no clear D. From germline, CDR1 is MNHNS and CDR2 SASEGT. Trimming shortened V by 5 bases and J by 3 bases, and 16 bases separated the two germline ends. The CDR3 contains 16 residues. The CDR3 DNA is TGTGCCAGCAGTCGCGGAACCCTCCGGGCTAATGAAAAACTGTTTTTT. This codes for CASSRGTLRANEKLFF.

This clonotype was picked up many times. The gene calls are TRBV5-1 and TRBJ2-7; TRBD2 is a possible D gene (5 bases). Germline-derived CDR1 and CDR2 are SGHRS and YFSETQ. The CDR3 loop spans 13 amino acids. V was pared by 2 bases and J by 5 bases, with 11 bases between. The CDR3 sequence is CASSLEGSDEQYV. Here the CDR3 DNA reads TGCGCCAGCAGCTTAGAAGGGAGCGACGAGCAGTACGTC.

This clonotype was found many times. The CDR3 reads CASSRQGMAPEAFF. As DNA, the CDR3 is TGTGCCAGCAGCCGACAGGGAATGGCCCCTGAAGCTTTCTTT. This sequence joins TRBV6-1 and TRBJ1-1, with TRBD1 matching 7 bases. V lost 6 bases to trimming and J lost 6 bases; unmatched junction nucleotides: 10. Germline V lookup: CDR1 MNHNS, CDR2 SASEGT. The CDR3 is 14 residues long.

In its sample, this clonotype was seen a few times. The chain carries TRBV7-2 and TRBJ1-1, with a possible D match to TRBD1 (5 bases). CDR1 is SGHTA, CDR2 FQGNSA, per germline. Trimming removed 2 bases from V and 6 bases from J, with 10 bases in between. The CDR3 covers 13 residues. CDR3 in amino acids: CASSLLGVAEAFF. CDR3 sequence (DNA): TGTGCCAGCAGCTTATTGGGGGTTGCTGAAGCTTTCTTT.

The chain recombines TRBV5-4 with TRBJ1-2; unclear D gene. Germline V lookup: CDR1 SGHNT, CDR2 YYREEE (reference sequence). The length of the CDR3 is 13 residues. V was trimmed by 4 bases and J by 3 bases, leaving 10 bases between them. CDR3 residues: CASSPDAYYGYTF. The CDR3 region has the DNA TGTGCCAGCAGCCCGGACGCGTACTATGGCTACACCTTC.

This clonotype was recorded a few times. V usage is TRBV7-2 and J usage is TRBJ1-4; weak D call: TRBD1 (6 bases). Per germline, CDR1 SGHTA and CDR2 FQGNSA. Trimming cost V 6 bases and J 5 bases, with 10 bases left between them. The CDR3 has 13 amino acids. CDR3 DNA: TGTGCCAGCAGTCGAGACAGGAATGAAAAACTGTTTTTT. Translated, it gives CASSRDRNEKLFF.

This clonotype has at least ten counts. The chain carries TRBV6-2 or TRBV6-3 and TRBJ1-5; 8 positions agree with TRBD1. Unmatched junction bases numbered 17, after V lost 2 bases and J lost 2 bases. There are 20 residues in the CDR3. Per germline, CDR1 MNHEY and CDR2 SVGEGT. The CDR3 DNA is TGTGCCAGCAGTTACCGGGTAAGCCAGGGGGCGAATTTAGGCAATCAGCCCCAGCATTTT. Translated, it gives CASSYRVSQGANLGNQPQHF.

This clonotype has more than one count but fewer than ten. This rearrangement joins TRBV7-2 to TRBJ2-3; D is possibly TRBD2 (5 bases). The CDR3 covers 17 residues. The germline V and J ends were trimmed by 5 bases and 2 bases, with 20 bases remaining between them. Germline V gene data show CDR1 as SGHTA and CDR2 as FQGNSA. CDR3 region: CASSPRGLALPTDTQYF. The DNA for the CDR3 is TGTGCCAGCAGCCCCCGAGGGCTAGCACTTCCCACAGATACGCAGTATTTT.

In its sample, this clonotype was seen many times. The conserved phenylalanine or tryptophan normally closing the CDR3 is absent here, so this likely arose from a read error. The chain combines TRBV10-3 with TRBJ1-3; TRBD1 aligns across 7 bases. V was clipped by 7 bases and J by 0 bases; unmatched bases: 9. Looked up from germline, CDR1 is ENHRY and CDR2 is SYGVKD. The CDR3 spans 16 residues. CDR3: CAIKTVQGSSGNTIYI. The CDR3, as DNA: TGTGCCATCAAAACCGTACAGGGGAGCTCTGGAAACACCATATATATT.

This clonotype was recorded many times. The chain has TRBV7-2 and TRBJ2-5; 9 bases align to TRBD1. CDR3 size: 14 residues. The V and J ends lost 4 bases and 3 bases, in that order; junction bases with no gene match: 3. In germline, CDR1 is SGHTA, CDR2 FQGNSA. Here the CDR3 DNA reads TGTGCCAGCAGCTCGACAGGGGGGGAAGAGACCCAGTACTTC. Translating it yields CASSSTGGEETQYF.

At least ten counts were recorded for this clonotype. V usage is TRBV29-1 and J usage is TRBJ1-1; TRBD1 might be the D (5 bases). Germline loops: CDR1 SQVTM, CDR2 ANQGSEA. The ends were cut back, 6 bases at V and 0 bases at J, with 17 bases in the middle. The CDR3 is made up of 15 amino acids. The CDR3 region is CSVGTGWGMNTEAFF. CDR3 DNA sequence: TGCAGCGTAGGAACAGGTTGGGGCATGAACACTGAAGCTTTCTTT.

The chain employs TRBV29-1 and TRBJ2-7, with a tentative D call TRBD2 (6 bases). The CDR3 contains 13 residues. Looked up from germline, CDR1 is SQVTM and CDR2 is ANQGSEA. Trimming removed 4 bases at V and 1 base at J, with 11 bases between. CDR3 DNA sequence: TGCAGCGTTGGGAGGGACGTATCCTACGAGCAGTACTTC. It encodes CSVGRDVSYEQYF.

This clonotype was seen many times. V gene TRBV11-3 combines with J gene TRBJ1-1; a possible D gene is TRBD1 (5 bases). CDR3 size: 14 residues. The V end was cut by 1 base, the J end by 4 bases, with 10 bases between. Germline-derived CDR1 and CDR2 are SGHNT and YENEEA. CDR3 region: CASSLAGGSTEAFF. CDR3 in DNA: TGTGCCAGCAGCTTAGCTGGGGGGAGCACTGAAGCTTTCTTT.

This clonotype was detected ten times or more. The chain couples TRBV5-5 to TRBJ2-5; maybe TRBD2 (5 bases). Trimming left V 7 bases short and J 5 bases short, with 12 bases between. Germline CDR1 and CDR2: SGHKS and YYEKEE (reference sequence). The CDR3 is 12 amino acids. The CDR3 loop is CASGSGEETQYF. CDR3 in DNA: TGTGCCAGCGGGAGTGGGGAGGAGACCCAGTACTTC.

There are many counts of this clonotype. V is TRBV7-2 and J is TRBJ2-1; 10 bases are a match to TRBD2. The ends lost 4 bases at V and 9 bases at J; junction bases unmatched: 6. The germline CDR1 and CDR2 sequences are SGHTA and FQGNSA. The CDR3 is 14 residues long. CDR3 loop: CASSSTSGGVEQFF. The CDR3 coding sequence is TGTGCCAGCAGCTCTACAAGCGGGGGGGTTGAGCAGTTCTTC.

The table lists this clonotype with many counts. This chain links TRBV14 with TRBJ2-7; D ambiguous. The CDR3 spans 13 residues. The germline V gene has CDR1 SGHDN and CDR2 FVKESK. With 0 bases removed from V and 6 bases from J, the gap between germline ends came to 9 bases. CDR3 sequence reads: CASSQDLIGEQYF. CDR3 nucleotide sequence: TGTGCCAGCAGCCAAGATTTAATAGGCGAGCAGTACTTC.

The sample holds a few counts of this clonotype. The chain links TRBV29-1 to TRBJ1-2; 7 nucleotides match TRBD1. The germline V gene encodes CDR1 SQVTM and CDR2 ANQGSEA. V gave up 7 bases and J gave up 0 bases; unmatched junction bases: 11. The CDR3 has 15 residues. CDR3 bases: TGCAGCGCCGAAGGGTTCAGGGGGGCTAACTATGGCTACACCTTC. Protein product: CSAEGFRGANYGYTF.

The table lists this clonotype with many counts. This chain uses TRBV6-5 with TRBJ2-5; no firm D call. This CDR3 comprises 15 residues. V was pared by 0 bases and J by 5 bases, with 13 bases between. Germline loops: CDR1 MNHEY, CDR2 SVGAGI. Here the CDR3 reads CASSYSMGSGETQYF. The DNA of the CDR3 is TGTGCCAGCAGTTACTCGATGGGCTCGGGCGAGACCCAGTACTTC.